Following are 15 T cell receptor beta chains from one sample sequenced in a study of T-cell reconstitution after alpha-beta-depleted transplantation in children. Unique molecular identifiers tagged the TCRbeta library. In TCRdb, the PCR reads were re-called with MiXCR into one record per CDR3 protein. The sample has over 200,000 distinct CDR3 sequences, about 8.7% seen once. This material consisted of PBMCs, mostly from graft donor cells, taken 360 days after TCRalphabeta/CD19-depleted stem cell transplant. The receptor source for this set is a male patient between 2 and 10 years old who had a stem cell transplant for acute myeloid leukemia, so the T cells may come from the graft donor.

The CDR3 coding sequence is TGTGCCAGCAGTGTGGCGGGAGGGGTCAATGAGCAGTTCTTC. Its protein is CASSVAGGVNEQFF. This chain links TRBV2 with TRBJ2-1; TRBD2 aligns across 9 bases. J lost 6 bases, V lost 4 bases, and 4 bases had no gene match. Germline values: CDR1 SNHLY, CDR2 FYNNEI. The CDR3 is 14 residues long. Full variable domain (remainder filled in from reference TRBV2 and TRBJ2-1): EPEVTQTPSHQVTQMGQEVILRCVPISNHLYFYWYRQILGQKVEFLVSFYNNEISEKSEIFDDQFSVERPDGSNFTLKIRSTKLEDSAMYFCASSVAGGVNEQFFGPGTRLTVL.

This chain connects TRBV20-1 to TRBJ1-2, with 9 positions matching TRBD1. This CDR3 is 14 amino acids long. Germline loops: CDR1 DFQATT, CDR2 SNEGSKA (reference sequence). J lost 2 bases, V lost 4 bases, and 5 bases had no gene match. The CDR3 here is CSATGTGINYGYTF. The CDR3 DNA reads as TGCAGTGCTACCGGGACAGGGATAAACTATGGCTACACCTTC.

This clonotype was counted many times. CDR3: CASSQGQAFSYNEQFF. The CDR3 DNA is TGTGCCAGCAGCCAAGGGCAGGCGTTCTCCTACAATGAGCAGTTCTTC. The chain employs TRBV3-1 and TRBJ2-1; unclear D gene. V shed 1 base and J shed 0 bases, with 10 bases lying between them. Germline V lookup: CDR1 LGHDT, CDR2 YNNKEL (reference sequence). The length of the CDR3 is 16 residues.

This clonotype occurred many times. The rearrangement joins TRBV7-9 to TRBJ2-1; 7 bases fit TRBD2. This CDR3 comprises 14 residues. The junction had 6 bases not matched to a gene; V was cut back by 10 bases and J by 0 bases. Germline V gene sequence: CDR1 SEHNR, CDR2 FQNEAQ (reference sequence). In DNA, the CDR3 is TGTGCCACTATAGCGGGCGTCTCCTACAATGAGCAGTTCTTC. It codes for CATIAGVSYNEQFF.

This clonotype has at least ten counts. The rearrangement uses TRBV12-3 or TRBV12-4 and TRBJ2-5; 7 bases are a match to TRBD1. Losses at the gene ends were 6 bases for V and 1 base for J; bases not matched to a gene: 2. The CDR3 is 13 amino acids. The CDR3 loop reads CASRSGGQETQYF. The CDR3 DNA is TGTGCCAGCAGGTCAGGGGGCCAAGAGACCCAGTACTTC.

The CDR3 loop reads CATTHREGMNTEAFF. The CDR3 DNA follows: TGTGCCACCACTCACAGGGAAGGCATGAACACTGAAGCTTTCTTT. The chain uses TRBV15 and TRBJ1-1, with D possibly TRBD1 on 6 matching bases. This CDR3 spans 15 amino acids. V lost 7 bases to trimming and J lost 0 bases, with 15 bases between them. Germline assignment: CDR1 LNHNV and CDR2 YYDKDF (reference sequence).

This clonotype was counted ten times or more. The rearrangement links TRBV29-1 to TRBJ2-1; D is undetermined. There are 14 residues in the CDR3. Germline CDR1 SQVTM, CDR2 ANQGSEA. The germline V and J ends were trimmed by 3 bases and 0 bases, with 9 bases remaining between them. The CDR3 loop reads CSVDGRFSYNEQFF. The CDR3 DNA sequence: TGCAGCGTTGACGGCAGGTTCTCCTACAATGAGCAGTTCTTC.

This clonotype showed up many times. This sequence joins TRBV29-1 and TRBJ2-7; 9 bases align to TRBD1. The V segment lost 6 bases and the J segment 4 bases; nucleotides outside the gene matches: 10. There are 14 residues in the CDR3. The germline V gene has CDR1 SQVTM and CDR2 ANQGSEA. DNA of the CDR3: TGCAGCGTCGCCGCGGGACAGGGTTCATACGAGCAGTACTTC. Its translation: CSVAAGQGSYEQYF.

In this sample, this clonotype turned up many times. The chain combines TRBV7-8 with TRBJ2-7; the match to TRBD1 covers 7 bases. Looked up from germline, CDR1 is SGHVS and CDR2 is FQNEAQ. This CDR3 contains 15 residues. Trimming removed 2 bases from V and 3 bases from J; junction bases left unmatched: 7. CDR3: CASSLIGTVVYEQYF. The CDR3 nucleotides are TGTGCCAGCAGCTTAATTGGGACAGTAGTCTACGAGCAGTACTTC.

This clonotype has just a few counts. The V call is TRBV12-3 or TRBV12-4, the J call TRBJ1-3; D might be TRBD1 (5 bases). Trimming removed 3 bases at V and 0 bases at J, with 18 bases between. The CDR3 sequence is 18 residues long. In nucleotides, the CDR3 is TGTGCCAGCAGTTTCTTAATTGGGACGGTTCACTCTGGAAACACCATATATTTT. It is translated as CASSFLIGTVHSGNTIYF.

V usage is TRBV10-3 and J usage is TRBJ2-4; perhaps D is TRBD1 or TRBD2 (5 bases each). The CDR3 is 14 residues long. The ends were cut back, 0 bases at V and 7 bases at J, with 10 bases in the middle. Germline lookup yields CDR1 ENHRY and CDR2 SYGVKD. CDR3 residues: CAISESTGQNIQYF. For the CDR3, the DNA is TGTGCCATCAGTGAGTCAACGGGGCAGAACATTCAGTACTTC.

This clonotype was recorded many times. The rearrangement uses TRBV5-1 and TRBJ2-1, with TRBD2 identical over 15 bases. Germline assignment: CDR1 SGHRS and CDR2 YFSETQ. The CDR3 is 20 residues long. J gave up 7 bases and V 4 bases, and 18 bases lay outside the gene matches. In DNA form, the CDR3 reads TGCGCCAGCAGCGCGGGACTAGCGGGAGGAAAACTACCGTGGTCAAATGAGCAGTTCTTC. Translation gives CASSAGLAGGKLPWSNEQFF.

This chain joins TRBV7-2 and TRBJ2-2; TRBD1 agrees at 10 bases. The CDR3 is made up of 14 amino acids. Trimming took 5 bases from V and 7 from J; bases not matched to a gene: 4. The V gene's germline CDR1 is SGHTA and CDR2 FQGNSA. CDR3 amino acids: CASSPWTGGGELFF. The CDR3 DNA reads as TGTGCCAGCAGCCCGTGGACAGGGGGCGGGGAGCTGTTTTTT.

This clonotype showed up just a few times. CDR3 in DNA: TGTGCCAGCAGCTTAGAATACAGGGATCTACTCAATGAGCAGTTCTTC. It translates to CASSLEYRDLLNEQFF. The chain links TRBV7-2 to TRBJ2-1, with D possibly TRBD1 on 6 matching bases. The germline V gene has CDR1 SGHTA and CDR2 FQGNSA. This CDR3 comprises 16 residues. V dropped 1 base and J dropped 6 bases, with 16 bases sitting between them.

The chain is built from TRBV20-1 and TRBJ2-7, with TRBD2 identical over 11 bases. Germline V CDR1 and CDR2: DFQATT, SNEGSKA (reference sequence). V was clipped by 4 bases and J by 4 bases; unmatched bases: 9. The CDR3 is 15 amino acids. CDR3 in DNA: TGCAGTGCTATAGTGCTAGCGGGAGGACGGTACGAGCAGTACTTC. Translated: CSAIVLAGGRYEQYF.